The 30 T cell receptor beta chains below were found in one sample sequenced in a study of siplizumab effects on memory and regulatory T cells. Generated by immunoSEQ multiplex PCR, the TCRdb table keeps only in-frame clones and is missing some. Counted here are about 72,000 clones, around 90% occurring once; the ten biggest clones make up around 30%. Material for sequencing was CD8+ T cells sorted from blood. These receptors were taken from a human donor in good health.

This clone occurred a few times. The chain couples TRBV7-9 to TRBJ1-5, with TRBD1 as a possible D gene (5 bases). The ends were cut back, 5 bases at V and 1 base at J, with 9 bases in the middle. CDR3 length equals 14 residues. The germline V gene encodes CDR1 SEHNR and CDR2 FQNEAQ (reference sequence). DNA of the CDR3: TGTGCCAGCAGCCCCCGGGGGAGCAATCAGCCCCAGCATTTT. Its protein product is CASSPRGSNQPQHF.

CDR3 sequence reads: CASSLGSGELFF. Here the CDR3 DNA reads TGTGCCAGCAGCTTGGGTTCCGGGGAGCTGTTTTTT. The chain couples TRBV5-4 to TRBJ2-2; D gene ambiguous. The CDR3 loop spans 12 amino acids. The germline gives CDR1 SGHNT, CDR2 YYREEE (reference sequence). V was trimmed by 0 bases and J by 6 bases, leaving 3 bases between them.

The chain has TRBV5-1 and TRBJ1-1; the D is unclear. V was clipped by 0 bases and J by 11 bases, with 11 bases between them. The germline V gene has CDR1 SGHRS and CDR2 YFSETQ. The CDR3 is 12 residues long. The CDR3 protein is CASSLGGEKAFF. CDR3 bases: TGCGCCAGCAGCTTGGGCGGGGAGAAGGCTTTCTTT.

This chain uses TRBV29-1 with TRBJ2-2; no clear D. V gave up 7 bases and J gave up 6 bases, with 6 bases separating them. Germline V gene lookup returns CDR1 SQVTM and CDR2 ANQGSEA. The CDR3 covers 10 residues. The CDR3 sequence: CSARAGELFF. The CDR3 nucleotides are TGCAGCGCCCGTGCCGGGGAGCTGTTTTTT.

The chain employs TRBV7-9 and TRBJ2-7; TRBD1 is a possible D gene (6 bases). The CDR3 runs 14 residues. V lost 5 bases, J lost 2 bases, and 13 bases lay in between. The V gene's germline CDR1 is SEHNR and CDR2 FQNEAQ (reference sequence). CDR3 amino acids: CASSGGTRTYEQYF. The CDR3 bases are TGTGCCAGCAGCGGTGGGACACGGACCTACGAGCAGTACTTC.

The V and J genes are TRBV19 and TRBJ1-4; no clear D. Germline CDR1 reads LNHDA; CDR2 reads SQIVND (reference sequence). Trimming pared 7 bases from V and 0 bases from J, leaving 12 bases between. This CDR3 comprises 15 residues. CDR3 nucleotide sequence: TGTGCCAGTAATGGGAGGTCTGCAACTAATGAAAAACTGTTTTTT. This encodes CASNGRSATNEKLFF. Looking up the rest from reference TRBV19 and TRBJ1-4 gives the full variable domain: DGGITQSPKYLFRKEGQNVTLSCEQNLNHDAMYWYRQDPGQGLRLIYYSQIVNDFQKGDIAEGYSVSREKKESFPLTVTSAQKNPTAFYLCASNGRSATNEKLFFGSGTQLSVL.

The CDR3 DNA follows: TGTGCCAGCAGCTTAGCCGGGTACACCGGGGAGCTGTTTTTT. The encoded protein is CASSLAGYTGELFF. V and J are TRBV11-3 and TRBJ2-2; no clear D. This CDR3 comprises 14 residues. Looked up from germline, CDR1 is SGHNT and CDR2 is YENEEA. Trimming cost V 1 base and J 3 bases, with 6 bases left between them.

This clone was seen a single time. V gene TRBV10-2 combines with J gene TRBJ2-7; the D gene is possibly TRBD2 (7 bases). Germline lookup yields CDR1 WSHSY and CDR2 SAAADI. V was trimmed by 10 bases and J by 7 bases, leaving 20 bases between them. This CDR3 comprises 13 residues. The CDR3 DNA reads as TGCGCCACTGGGGGGGCTGAATCGGATGAGCAGTACTTC. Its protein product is CATGGAESDEQYF.

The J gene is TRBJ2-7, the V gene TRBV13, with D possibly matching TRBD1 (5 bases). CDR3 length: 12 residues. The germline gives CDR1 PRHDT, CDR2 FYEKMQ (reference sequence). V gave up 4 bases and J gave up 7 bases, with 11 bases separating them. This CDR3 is CASSSNRFEQYF. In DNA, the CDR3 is TGTGCCAGCAGCTCCAACAGGTTTGAGCAGTACTTC.

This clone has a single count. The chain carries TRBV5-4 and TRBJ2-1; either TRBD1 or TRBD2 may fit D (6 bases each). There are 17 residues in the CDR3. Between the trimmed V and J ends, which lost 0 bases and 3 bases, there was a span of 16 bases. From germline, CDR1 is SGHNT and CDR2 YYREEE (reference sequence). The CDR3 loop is CASSLGGGGGGYNEQFF. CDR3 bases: TGTGCCAGCAGCTTGGGAGGCGGCGGAGGGGGCTACAATGAGCAGTTCTTC.

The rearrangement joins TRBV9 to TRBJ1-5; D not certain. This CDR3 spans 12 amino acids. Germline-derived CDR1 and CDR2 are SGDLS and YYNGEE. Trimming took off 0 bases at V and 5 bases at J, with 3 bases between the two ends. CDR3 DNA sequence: TGTGCCAGCAGCGTAGGGGATCAGCCCCAGCATTTT. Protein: CASSVGDQPQHF.

The CDR3 is CASSVGVHRYEQYF. DNA of the CDR3: TGTGCCAGCAGCGTAGGGGTCCACCGATACGAGCAGTACTTC. The chain is built from TRBV9 and TRBJ2-7; D ambiguous. The CDR3 runs 14 residues. Trimming took off 0 bases at V and 4 bases at J, with 11 bases between the two ends. CDR1 and CDR2 (germline): SGDLS, YYNGEE. The full variable domain, in which reference TRBV9 and TRBJ2-7 provide the parts outside the CDR3, is DSGVTQTPKHLITATGQRVTLRCSPRSGDLSVYWYQQSLDQGLQFLIQYYNGEERAKGNILERFSAQQFPDLHSELNLSSLELGDSALYFCASSVGVHRYEQYFGPGTRLTVT.

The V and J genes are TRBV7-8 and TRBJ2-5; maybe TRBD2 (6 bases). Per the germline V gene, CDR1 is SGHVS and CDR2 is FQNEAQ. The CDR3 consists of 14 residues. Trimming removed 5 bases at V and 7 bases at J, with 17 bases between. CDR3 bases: TGTGCCAGCAGCCCCTGGGGGACGGAGGGGACCCAGTACTTC. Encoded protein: CASSPWGTEGTQYF.

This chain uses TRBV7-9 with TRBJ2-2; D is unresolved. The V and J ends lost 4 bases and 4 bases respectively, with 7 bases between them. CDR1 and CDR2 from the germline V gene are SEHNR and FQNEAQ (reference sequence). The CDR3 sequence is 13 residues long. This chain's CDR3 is CASSSVPTGELFF. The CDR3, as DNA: TGTGCCAGCAGCTCCGTCCCCACCGGGGAGCTGTTTTTT.

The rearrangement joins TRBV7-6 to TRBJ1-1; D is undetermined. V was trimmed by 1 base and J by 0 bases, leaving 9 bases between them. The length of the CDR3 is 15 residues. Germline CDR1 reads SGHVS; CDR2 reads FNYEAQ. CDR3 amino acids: CASSLEGEMNTEAFF. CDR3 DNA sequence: TGTGCCAGCAGCTTAGAGGGAGAGATGAACACTGAAGCTTTCTTT.

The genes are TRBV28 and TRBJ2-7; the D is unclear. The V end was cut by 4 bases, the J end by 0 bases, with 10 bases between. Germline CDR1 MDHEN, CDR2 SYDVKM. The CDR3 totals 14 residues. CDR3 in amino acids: CASSWAVSSYEQYF. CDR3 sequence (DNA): TGTGCCAGCAGTTGGGCAGTAAGCTCCTACGAGCAGTACTTC.

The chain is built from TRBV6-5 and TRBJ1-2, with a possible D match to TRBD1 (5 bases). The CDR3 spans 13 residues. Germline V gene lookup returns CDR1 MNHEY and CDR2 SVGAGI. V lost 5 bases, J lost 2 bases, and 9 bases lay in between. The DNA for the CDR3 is TGTGCCAGCAGTGATGGGGGGAACTATGGCTACACCTTC. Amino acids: CASSDGGNYGYTF.

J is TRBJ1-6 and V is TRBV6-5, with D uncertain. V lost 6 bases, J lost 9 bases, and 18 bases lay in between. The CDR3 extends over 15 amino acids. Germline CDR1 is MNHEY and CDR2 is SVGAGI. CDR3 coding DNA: TGTGCCAGCAGCGACGAGCCAGCAGTGGGTTCACCCCTCCACTTT. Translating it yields CASSDEPAVGSPLHF.

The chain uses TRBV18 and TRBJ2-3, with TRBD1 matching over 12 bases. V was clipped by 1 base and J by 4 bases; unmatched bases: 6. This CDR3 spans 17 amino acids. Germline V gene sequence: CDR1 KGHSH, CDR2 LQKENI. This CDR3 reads CASSPRMGQGAPDTQYF. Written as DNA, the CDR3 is TGTGCCAGCTCACCACGGATGGGACAGGGGGCCCCAGATACGCAGTATTTT.

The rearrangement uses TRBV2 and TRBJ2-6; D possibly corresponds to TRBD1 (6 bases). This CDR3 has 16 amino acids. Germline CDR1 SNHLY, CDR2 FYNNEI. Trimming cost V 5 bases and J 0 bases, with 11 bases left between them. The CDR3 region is CASSSGELSGANVLTF. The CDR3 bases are TGTGCCAGCAGTTCAGGGGAGCTCTCTGGGGCCAACGTCCTGACTTTC.

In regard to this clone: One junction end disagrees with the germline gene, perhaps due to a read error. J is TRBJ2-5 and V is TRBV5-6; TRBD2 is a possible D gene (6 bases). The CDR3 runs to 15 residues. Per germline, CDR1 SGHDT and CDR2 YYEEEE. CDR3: CASSLGGTLQGTQYF. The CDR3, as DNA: TGTGCCAGCAGCTTGGGAGGGACTCTACAAGGGACCCAGTACTTC.

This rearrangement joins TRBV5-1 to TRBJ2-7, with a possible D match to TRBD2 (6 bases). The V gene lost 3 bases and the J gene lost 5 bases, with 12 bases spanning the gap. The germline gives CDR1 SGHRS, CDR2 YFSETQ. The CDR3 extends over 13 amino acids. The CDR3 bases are TGCGCCAGCAGCTCCCTAGCGCCCCACGAGCAGTACTTC. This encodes CASSSLAPHEQYF.

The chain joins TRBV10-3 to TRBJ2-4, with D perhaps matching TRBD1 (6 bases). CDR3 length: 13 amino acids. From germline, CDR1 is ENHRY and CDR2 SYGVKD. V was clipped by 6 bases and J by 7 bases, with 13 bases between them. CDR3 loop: CAIREQGGNIQYF. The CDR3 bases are TGTGCCATCAGGGAACAGGGTGGGAACATTCAGTACTTC.

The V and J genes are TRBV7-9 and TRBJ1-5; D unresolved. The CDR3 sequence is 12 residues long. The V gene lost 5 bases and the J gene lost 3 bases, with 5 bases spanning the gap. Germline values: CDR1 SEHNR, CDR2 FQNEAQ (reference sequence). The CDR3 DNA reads TGTGCCAGCAGCATGCACAATCAGCCCCAGCATTTT. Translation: CASSMHNQPQHF.

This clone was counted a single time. CDR3 region: CASSVGGNEKLFF. The DNA of the CDR3 is TGTGCCAGCAGCGTAGGAGGCAACGAAAAACTGTTTTTT. The chain combines TRBV9 with TRBJ1-4; D call uncertain. CDR3 length equals 13 residues. Per germline, CDR1 SGDLS and CDR2 YYNGEE. The V end was cut by 0 bases, the J end by 8 bases, with 8 bases between.

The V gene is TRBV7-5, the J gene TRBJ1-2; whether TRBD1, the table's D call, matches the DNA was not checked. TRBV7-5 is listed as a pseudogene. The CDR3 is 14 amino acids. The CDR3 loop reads CARSLNRPGVGYTF. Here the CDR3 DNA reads TGTGCCAGAAGCTTAAACAGGCCTGGCGTTGGCTACACCTTC.

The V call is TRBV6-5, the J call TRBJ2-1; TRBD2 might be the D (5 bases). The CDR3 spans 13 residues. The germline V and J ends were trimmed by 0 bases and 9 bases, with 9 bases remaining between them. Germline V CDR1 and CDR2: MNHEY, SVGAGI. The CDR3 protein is CASSYSRVGEQFF. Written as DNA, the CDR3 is TGTGCCAGCAGTTACTCGAGGGTGGGTGAGCAGTTCTTC.

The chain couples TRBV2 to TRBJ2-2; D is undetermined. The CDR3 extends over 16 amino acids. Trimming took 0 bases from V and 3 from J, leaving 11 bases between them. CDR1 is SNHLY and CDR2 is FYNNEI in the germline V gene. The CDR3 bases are TGTGCCAGCAGTGAAGCGCCTGTCCGGTACACCGGGGAGCTGTTTTTT. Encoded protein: CASSEAPVRYTGELFF. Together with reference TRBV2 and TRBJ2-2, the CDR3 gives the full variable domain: EPEVTQTPSHQVTQMGQEVILRCVPISNHLYFYWYRQILGQKVEFLVSFYNNEISEKSEIFDDQFSVERPDGSNFTLKIRSTKLEDSAMYFCASSEAPVRYTGELFFGEGSRLTVL.

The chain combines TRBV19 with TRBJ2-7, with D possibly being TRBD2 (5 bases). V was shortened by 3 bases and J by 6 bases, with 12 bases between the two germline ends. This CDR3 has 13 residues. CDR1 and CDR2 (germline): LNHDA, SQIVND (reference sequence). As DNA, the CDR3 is TGTGCCAGTAGTATCCTAGCTGATCGCGAGCAGTACTTC. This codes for CASSILADREQYF.

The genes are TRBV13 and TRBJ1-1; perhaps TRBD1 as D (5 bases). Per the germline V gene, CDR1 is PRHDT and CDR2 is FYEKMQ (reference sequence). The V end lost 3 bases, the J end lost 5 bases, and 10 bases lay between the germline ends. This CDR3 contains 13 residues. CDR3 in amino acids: CASSFSGGTEAFF. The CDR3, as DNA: TGTGCCAGCAGCTTCTCGGGGGGGACTGAAGCTTTCTTT.